The rows below give T cell receptor beta chains drawn from one sample of a study of cytomegalovirus exposure and HLA in healthy donors. Using immunoSEQ multiplex PCR, the repertoire was profiled, and TCRdb retains in-frame clones only, with some absent. The top ten clones hold under 2% of a sample with roughly 150,000 clones, roughly four fifths of them seen once. Sequencing was performed on PBMCs. The source is a young woman in good health and CMV-seronegative. The CDR3 runs from the conserved cysteine through the conserved F or W. Each record gives: J gene, clone size, V gene, CDR3 protein. Clone sizes are given selectively: once, few, many, or a class where the clone is expanded.

J gene: TRBJ2-2
clone size: NA
V gene: TRBV27
CDR3 protein: CASSFRGHTGELFF

J gene: TRBJ2-3
clone size: NA
V gene: TRBV6-6
CDR3 protein: CASSYSSGDTQYF

J gene: TRBJ1-5
clone size: few
V gene: TRBV11-2
CDR3 protein: CASSNFLNQPQHF

J gene: TRBJ2-5
clone size: NA
V gene: TRBV21-1
CDR3 protein: CASSKDEPIHQETQYF

J gene: TRBJ2-7
clone size: NA
V gene: TRBV4-1
CDR3 protein: CASSQTDRGLYEQYF

J gene: TRBJ2-2
clone size: NA
V gene: TRBV4-2
CDR3 protein: CASSHSGMGTGELFF

J gene: TRBJ1-5
clone size: NA
V gene: TRBV6-1
CDR3 protein: CATDPPRDSNQPQHF

J gene: TRBJ1-5
clone size: NA
V gene: TRBV6-4
CDR3 protein: CASSETGGIGNQPQHF

J gene: TRBJ1-5
clone size: NA
V gene: TRBV4-1
CDR3 protein: CASSQDLGTGLQPQHF

J gene: TRBJ2-5
clone size: NA
V gene: TRBV18
CDR3 protein: CASSPIPMTGSERAQYF

J gene: TRBJ2-5
clone size: NA
V gene: TRBV5-1
CDR3 protein: CASSLSPDIQETQYF

J gene: TRBJ2-7
clone size: NA
V gene: TRBV13
CDR3 protein: CASSFRGLAGGGVYEQYF

J gene: TRBJ2-7
clone size: few
V gene: TRBV29-1
CDR3 protein: CSVDAGYEQYF

J gene: TRBJ2-3
clone size: NA
V gene: TRBV29-1
CDR3 protein: CSAFVGSGTDTQYF

J gene: TRBJ1-5
clone size: NA
V gene: TRBV7-9
CDR3 protein: CASSFTGSNQPQHF

J gene: TRBJ1-5
clone size: NA
V gene: TRBV19
CDR3 protein: CASRPLIWAGDNQPQHF

J gene: TRBJ2-6
clone size: few
V gene: TRBV5-4
CDR3 protein: CASSPAGSGANVLTF

J gene: TRBJ2-1
clone size: NA
V gene: TRBV9
CDR3 protein: CASSVLGGPYNEQFF

J gene: TRBJ2-7
clone size: NA
V gene: TRBV18
CDR3 protein: CASSRQYSYEQYF

J gene: TRBJ2-3
clone size: NA
V gene: TRBV7-9
CDR3 protein: CASSTDSSTDTQYF

J gene: TRBJ2-1
clone size: NA
V gene: TRBV2
CDR3 protein: CASSARGNLDEQFF

J gene: TRBJ1-2
clone size: NA
V gene: TRBV7-9
CDR3 protein: CSSSSRDSDYGYTF

J gene: TRBJ2-3
clone size: NA
V gene: TRBV6-1
CDR3 protein: CASSEGTSGSDTQYF

J gene: TRBJ2-1
clone size: few
V gene: TRBV27
CDR3 protein: CASSRALAGWRNEQFF

J gene: TRBJ2-5
clone size: NA
V gene: TRBV11-2
CDR3 protein: CASSLESRGGPSETQYF

J gene: TRBJ1-2
clone size: NA
V gene: TRBV6-6
CDR3 protein: CASRAGQGAAYGYTF

J gene: TRBJ1-2
clone size: few
V gene: TRBV6-5
CDR3 protein: CASSPPLGGNYGYTF

J gene: TRBJ1-2
clone size: NA
V gene: TRBV5-1
CDR3 protein: CASRVGEVNYGYTF

J gene: TRBJ2-6
clone size: NA
V gene: TRBV5-6
CDR3 protein: CASSLPSGANVLTF